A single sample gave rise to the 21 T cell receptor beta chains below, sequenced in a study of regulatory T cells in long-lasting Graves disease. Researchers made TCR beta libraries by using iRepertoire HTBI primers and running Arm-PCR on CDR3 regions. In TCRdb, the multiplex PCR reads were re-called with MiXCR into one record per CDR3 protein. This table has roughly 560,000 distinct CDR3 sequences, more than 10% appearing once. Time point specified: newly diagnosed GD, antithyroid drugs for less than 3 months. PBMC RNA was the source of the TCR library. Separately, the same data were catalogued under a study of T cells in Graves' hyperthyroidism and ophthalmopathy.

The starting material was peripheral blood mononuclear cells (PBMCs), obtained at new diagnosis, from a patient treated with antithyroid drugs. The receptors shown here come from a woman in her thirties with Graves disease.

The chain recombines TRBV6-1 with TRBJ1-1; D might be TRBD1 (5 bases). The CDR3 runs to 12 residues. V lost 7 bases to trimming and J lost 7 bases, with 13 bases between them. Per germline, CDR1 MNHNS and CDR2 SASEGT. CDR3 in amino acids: CASTKGRGEAFF. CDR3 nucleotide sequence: TGTGCCAGCACCAAGGGACGAGGTGAAGCTTTCTTT.

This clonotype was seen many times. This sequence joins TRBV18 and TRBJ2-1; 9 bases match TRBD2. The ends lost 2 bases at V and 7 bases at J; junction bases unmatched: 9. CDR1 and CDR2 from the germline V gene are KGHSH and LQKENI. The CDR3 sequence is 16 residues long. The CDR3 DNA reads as TGTGCCAGCTCACCAGCGGGAGGGCCTTGGTCAAATGAGCAGTTCTTC. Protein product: CASSPAGGPWSNEQFF.

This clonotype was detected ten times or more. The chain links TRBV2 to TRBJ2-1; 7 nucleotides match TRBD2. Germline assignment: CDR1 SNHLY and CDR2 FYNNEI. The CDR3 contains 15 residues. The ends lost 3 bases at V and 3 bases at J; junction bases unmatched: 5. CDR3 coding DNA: TGTGCCAGCAGTGATCCCAGCGGGGTCTACAATGAGCAGTTCTTC. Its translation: CASSDPSGVYNEQFF.

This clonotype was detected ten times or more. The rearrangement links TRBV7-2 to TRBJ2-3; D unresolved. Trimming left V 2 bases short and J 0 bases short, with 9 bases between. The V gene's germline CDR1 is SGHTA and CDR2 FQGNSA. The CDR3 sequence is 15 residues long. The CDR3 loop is CASSLSLTSTDTQYF. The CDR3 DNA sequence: TGTGCCAGCAGCTTAAGCCTTACGAGCACAGATACGCAGTATTTT.

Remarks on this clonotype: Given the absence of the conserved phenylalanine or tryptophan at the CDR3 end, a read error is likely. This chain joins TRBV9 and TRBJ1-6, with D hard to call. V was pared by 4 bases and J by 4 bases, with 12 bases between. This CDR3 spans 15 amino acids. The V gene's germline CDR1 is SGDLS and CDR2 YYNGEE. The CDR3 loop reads CASSPREGYNSPLHL. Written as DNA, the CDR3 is TGTGCCAGCAGCCCTCGAGAGGGTTATAATTCACCCCTCCACCTT.

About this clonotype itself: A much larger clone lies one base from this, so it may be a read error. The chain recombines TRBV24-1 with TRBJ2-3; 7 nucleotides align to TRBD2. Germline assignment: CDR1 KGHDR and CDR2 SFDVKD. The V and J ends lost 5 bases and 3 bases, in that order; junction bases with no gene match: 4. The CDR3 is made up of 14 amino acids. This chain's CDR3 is CATSGGGWTDTQYF. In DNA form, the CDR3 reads TGTGCCACCAGTGGCGGGGGTTGGACAGATACGCAGTATTTT.

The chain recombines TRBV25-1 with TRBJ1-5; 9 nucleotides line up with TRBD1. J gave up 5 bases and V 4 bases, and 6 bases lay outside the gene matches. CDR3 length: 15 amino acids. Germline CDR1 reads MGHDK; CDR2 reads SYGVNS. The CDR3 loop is CASSAGTGLDQPQHF. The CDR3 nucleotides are TGTGCCAGCAGTGCCGGGACAGGGTTGGATCAGCCCCAGCATTTT.

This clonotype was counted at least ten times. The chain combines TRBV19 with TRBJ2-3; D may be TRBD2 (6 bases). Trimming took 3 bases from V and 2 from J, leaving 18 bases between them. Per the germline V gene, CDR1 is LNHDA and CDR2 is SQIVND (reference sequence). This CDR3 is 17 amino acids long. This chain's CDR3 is CASSISPRRRDTDTQYF. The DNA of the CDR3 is TGTGCCAGTAGTATTTCTCCCCGACGGAGGGACACAGATACGCAGTATTTT.

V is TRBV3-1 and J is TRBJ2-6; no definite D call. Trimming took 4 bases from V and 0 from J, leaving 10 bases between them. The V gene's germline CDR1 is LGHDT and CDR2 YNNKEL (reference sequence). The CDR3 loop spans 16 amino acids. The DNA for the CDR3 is TGTGCCAGCAGCCCCGGACCGTACTCTGGGGCCAACGTCCTGACTTTC. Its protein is CASSPGPYSGANVLTF.

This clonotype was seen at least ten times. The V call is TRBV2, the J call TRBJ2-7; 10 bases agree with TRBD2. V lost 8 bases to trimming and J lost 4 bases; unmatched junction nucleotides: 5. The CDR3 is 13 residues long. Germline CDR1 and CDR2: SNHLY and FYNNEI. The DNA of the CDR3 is TGTGCCAGCGGTCCTAGCGGGAGTTACGAGCAGTACTTC. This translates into CASGPSGSYEQYF.

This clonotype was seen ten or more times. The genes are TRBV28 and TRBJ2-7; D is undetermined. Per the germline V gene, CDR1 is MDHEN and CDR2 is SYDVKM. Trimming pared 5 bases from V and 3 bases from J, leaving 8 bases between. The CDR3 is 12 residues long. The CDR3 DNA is TGTGCCAGCAGTCCATGGGGCTACGAGCAGTACTTC. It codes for CASSPWGYEQYF.

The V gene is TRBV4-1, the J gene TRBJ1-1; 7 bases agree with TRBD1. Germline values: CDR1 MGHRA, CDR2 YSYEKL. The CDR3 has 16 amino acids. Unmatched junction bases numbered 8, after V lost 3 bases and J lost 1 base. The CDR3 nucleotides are TGCGCCAGCAGCCATGGACAGGTTAGGGAGAACACTGAAGCTTTCTTT. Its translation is CASSHGQVRENTEAFF.

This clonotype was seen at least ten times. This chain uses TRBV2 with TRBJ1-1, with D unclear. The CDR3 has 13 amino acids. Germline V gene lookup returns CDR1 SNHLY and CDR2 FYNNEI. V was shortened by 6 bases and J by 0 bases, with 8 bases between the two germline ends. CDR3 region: CASRFRVNTEAFF. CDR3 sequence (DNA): TGTGCCAGCAGATTCCGGGTGAACACTGAAGCTTTCTTT.

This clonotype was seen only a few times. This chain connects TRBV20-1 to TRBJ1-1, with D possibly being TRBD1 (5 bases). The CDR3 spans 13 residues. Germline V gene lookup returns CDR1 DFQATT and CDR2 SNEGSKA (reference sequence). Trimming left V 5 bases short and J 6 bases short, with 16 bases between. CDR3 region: CSAGKPGTAEAFF. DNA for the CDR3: TGCAGTGCTGGAAAACCGGGGACGGCTGAAGCTTTCTTT.

For the CDR3, the DNA is TGTGCCAGCAGTTTTGGCCAGTACGAGCAGTACTTC. It is translated as CASSFGQYEQYF. The chain joins TRBV12-3 or TRBV12-4 to TRBJ2-7, with D unresolved. Trimming left V 3 bases short and J 4 bases short, with 7 bases between. CDR3 size: 12 residues.

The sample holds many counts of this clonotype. The chain's CDR3 is CASTNGQRNQPQHF. In nucleotides, the CDR3 is TGTGCCAGCACTAACGGGCAGAGAAATCAGCCCCAGCATTTT. The chain uses TRBV6-1 and TRBJ1-5; D is uncertain. V lost 7 bases to trimming and J lost 4 bases, with 14 bases between them. The length of the CDR3 is 14 residues. The V gene's germline CDR1 is MNHNS and CDR2 SASEGT.

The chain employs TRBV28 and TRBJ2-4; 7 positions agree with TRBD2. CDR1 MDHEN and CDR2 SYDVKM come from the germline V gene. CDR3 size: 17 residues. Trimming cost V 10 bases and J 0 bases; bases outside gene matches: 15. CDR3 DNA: TGTGCCATCGGACCGGGGGGAGCACTACTAGCCAAAAACATTCAGTACTTC. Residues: CAIGPGGALLAKNIQYF.

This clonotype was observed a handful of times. This CDR3 reads CASSPGLGAGTGSSYEQYF. The CDR3 bases are TGTGCCAGCAGCCCCGGTCTCGGTGCCGGGACAGGTAGCTCCTACGAGCAGTACTTC. V and J are TRBV3-1 and TRBJ2-7, with 8 nucleotides matching TRBD1. CDR1 LGHDT and CDR2 YNNKEL come from the germline V gene (reference sequence). This CDR3 contains 19 residues. The V and J ends lost 4 bases and 0 bases, in that order; junction bases with no gene match: 17.

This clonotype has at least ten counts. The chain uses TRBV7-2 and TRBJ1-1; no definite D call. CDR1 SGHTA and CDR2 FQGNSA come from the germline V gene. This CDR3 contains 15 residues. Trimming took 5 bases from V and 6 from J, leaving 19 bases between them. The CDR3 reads CASSAKQTGVAEAFF. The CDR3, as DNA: TGTGCCAGCAGCGCCAAACAAACCGGCGTCGCTGAAGCTTTCTTT.

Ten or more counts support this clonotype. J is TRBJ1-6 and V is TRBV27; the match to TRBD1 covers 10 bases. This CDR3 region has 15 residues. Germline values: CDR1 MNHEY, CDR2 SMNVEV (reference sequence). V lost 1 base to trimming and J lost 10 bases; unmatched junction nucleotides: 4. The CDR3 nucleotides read TGTGCCAGCAGTTTATGGGGGACAGGGGTGTCACCCCTCCACTTT. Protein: CASSLWGTGVSPLHF.

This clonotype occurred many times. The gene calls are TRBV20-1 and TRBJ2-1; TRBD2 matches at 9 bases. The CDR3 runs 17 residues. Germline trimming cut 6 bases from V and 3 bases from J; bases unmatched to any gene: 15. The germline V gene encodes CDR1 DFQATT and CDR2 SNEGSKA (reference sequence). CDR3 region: CSAKPYLAGALYNEQFF. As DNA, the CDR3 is TGCAGTGCCAAACCCTACTTAGCGGGAGCCCTCTACAATGAGCAGTTCTTC.